The TCR beta chain under discussion was sequenced for a study of T cells in Graves' hyperthyroidism and ophthalmopathy. General study results and limits: Ophthalmopathy was distinguished from stable hyperthyroidism by 13 V-J signatures. Most expanded thyroid clonotypes above 0.001 also appeared in blood.

Amplification targeted TCR beta CDR3 regions from RNA transcripts. In the first-round RT-PCR of the TCR CDR3, the HTBI primer set was used. TCRdb reprocessed the multiplex PCR reads with MiXCR, giving one entry per CDR3 protein. Seen here are about 520,000 distinct CDR3 sequences, 24% observed once, and the top ten hold about 11%. This clonotype was counted at least ten times. Its cognate antigen is unknown. Sequences were obtained from blood. The clonotype comes from a woman in her 30s with Graves' ophthalmopathy.

The CDR3 sequence is CSVEWRLEQYF. CDR3 nucleotide sequence: TGCAGCGTTGAATGGAGGCTCGAGCAGTACTTC. The chain employs TRBV29-1 and TRBJ2-7; maybe TRBD2 (5 bases). Germline CDR1 reads SQVTM; CDR2 reads ANQGSEA. The CDR3 runs 11 residues. V dropped 2 bases and J dropped 6 bases, with 8 bases sitting between them.